These 27 T cell receptor beta chains share one sample of origin, sequenced in a study of shared clonotypes between healthy human individuals. Data came from immunoSEQ multiplex PCR; TCRdb stores just in-frame clones and leaves some out. The sample shows about 670,000 clones, about three quarters of them seen only once. Sequenced input: memory CD4+ T cells sorted from blood. Noted subset: CD45RA-negative fraction. All receptors come from a woman aged 25 to 39 in good health.

V usage is TRBV6-5 and J usage is TRBJ1-2; 7 positions agree with TRBD1. J gave up 8 bases and V 6 bases, and 12 bases lay outside the gene matches. This CDR3 spans 14 amino acids. From germline, CDR1 is MNHEY and CDR2 SVGAGI. CDR3 bases: TGTGCCAGCAGCCGTAAACAGGGGAAGATAGGCTACACCTTC. Protein product: CASSRKQGKIGYTF.

The chain carries TRBV7-8 and TRBJ2-5; maybe TRBD2 (7 bases). Germline assignment: CDR1 SGHVS and CDR2 FQNEAQ. V lost 2 bases, J lost 5 bases, and 24 bases lay in between. This CDR3 contains 18 residues. CDR3 sequence: CASSLHSGGGFAPETQYF. CDR3 nucleotide sequence: TGTGCCAGCAGCTTACATAGCGGCGGGGGCTTTGCGCCTGAGACCCAGTACTTC.

This chain joins TRBV11-2 and TRBJ2-7; 9 positions match TRBD1. This CDR3 is built from 12 residues. Germline V lookup: CDR1 SGHAT, CDR2 FQNNGV. The ends lost 5 bases at V and 6 bases at J; junction bases unmatched: 2. CDR3 protein: CASSRTGVEQYF. The CDR3 DNA reads as TGTGCCAGCAGCCGGACAGGGGTCGAGCAGTACTTC. Full variable domain (remainder filled in from reference TRBV11-2 and TRBJ2-7): EAGVAQSPRYKIIEKRQSVAFWCNPISGHATLYWYQQILGQGPKLLIQFQNNGVVDDSQLPKDRFSAERLKGVDSTLKIQPAKLEDSAVYLCASSRTGVEQYFGPGTRLTVT.

A word on this clone: The identical CDR3 is also encoded by other nucleotide sequences in the sample. The gene calls are TRBV5-1 and TRBJ1-5, with D possibly being TRBD1 (5 bases). CDR1 is SGHRS, CDR2 YFSETQ, per germline. The V end was cut by 2 bases, the J end by 2 bases, with 8 bases between. The CDR3 is 14 amino acids. The CDR3 sequence: CASSFEGGNQPQHF. CDR3 bases: TGCGCCAGCAGCTTTGAAGGGGGCAATCAGCCCCAGCATTTT. Based on the CDR3 plus reference TRBV5-1 and TRBJ1-5, the full variable domain is KAGVTQTPRYLIKTRGQQVTLSCSPISGHRSVSWYQQTPGQGLQFLFEYFSETQRNKGNFPGRFSGRQFSNSRSEMNVSTLELGDSALYLCASSFEGGNQPQHFGDGTRLSIL.

This clone has more than one count but fewer than ten. The chain links TRBV6-6 to TRBJ1-5; the D gene is possibly TRBD1 (5 bases). Germline CDR1 reads MNHNY; CDR2 reads SVGAGI (reference sequence). V was clipped by 7 bases and J by 5 bases, with 18 bases between them. This CDR3 region has 15 residues. CDR3 protein: CASKKGDTGDQPQHF. In nucleotides, the CDR3 is TGTGCCAGCAAAAAAGGGGATACGGGGGATCAGCCCCAGCATTTT.

The genes are TRBV19 and TRBJ1-5; D might be TRBD1 (5 bases). V was cut by 5 bases and J by 9 bases, with 17 bases left in between. The CDR3 contains 14 residues. Germline CDR1 is LNHDA and CDR2 is SQIVND (reference sequence). In DNA, the CDR3 is TGTGCCAGTAGTCAAGGTAGGGGTTTGTGGCCCCAGCATTTT. Protein sequence: CASSQGRGLWPQHF.

The chain links TRBV29-1 to TRBJ2-1; the match to TRBD2 covers 12 bases. The CDR3 runs to 14 residues. Trimming took 6 bases from V and 12 from J; bases not matched to a gene: 12. The germline gives CDR1 SQVTM, CDR2 ANQGSEA. CDR3 protein: CSVTRLAGVSPQFF. Written as DNA, the CDR3 is TGCAGCGTGACTAGACTAGCGGGAGTGTCCCCGCAGTTCTTC.

The chain joins TRBV10-2 to TRBJ1-3; D ambiguous. V lost 5 bases and J lost 5, with 4 bases in between. This CDR3 contains 11 residues. CDR1 is WSHSY, CDR2 SAAADI, per germline. The CDR3 DNA reads as TGCGCCAGCAGTTATCGAAACACCATATATTTT. Its translation: CASSYRNTIYF.

V gene TRBV7-9 combines with J gene TRBJ1-1; 7 nucleotides align to TRBD1. Germline assignment: CDR1 SEHNR and CDR2 FQNEAQ (reference sequence). The CDR3 extends over 13 amino acids. The trim removed 5 bases at V and 8 bases at J, leaving 8 bases unmatched. CDR3: CASSPRDSWEAFF. The DNA for the CDR3 is TGTGCCAGCAGCCCTAGGGACAGCTGGGAAGCTTTCTTT.

This clone has only one observation. J is TRBJ2-1 and V is TRBV6-6; TRBD1 agrees at 10 bases. With V trimmed by 7 bases and J by 1 base, 4 bases remained unmatched. There are 15 residues in the CDR3. Germline lookup yields CDR1 MNHNY and CDR2 SVGAGI (reference sequence). CDR3 amino acids: CASTLGQGSYNEQFF. The CDR3 bases are TGTGCCAGCACCCTGGGACAGGGGTCCTACAATGAGCAGTTCTTC.

The chain employs TRBV4-1 and TRBJ2-7; TRBD2 aligns across 10 bases. CDR1 is MGHRA and CDR2 is YSYEKL in the germline V gene. The CDR3 is made up of 18 amino acids. The V segment lost 2 bases and the J segment 0 bases; nucleotides outside the gene matches: 10. In nucleotides, the CDR3 is TGCGCCAGCAGCCAATACCTAGGGACTAGCGCCAGCTCCTACGAGCAGTACTTC. Its translation is CASSQYLGTSASSYEQYF.

This clone was observed many times. The chain has TRBV5-1 and TRBJ2-7, with 7 bases lining up with TRBD2. The length of the CDR3 is 14 residues. Germline V gene sequence: CDR1 SGHRS, CDR2 YFSETQ. The V gene end was trimmed by 7 bases and the J gene end by 4 bases; junction bases not matched to a gene: 11. CDR3 coding DNA: TGCGCCAGCGGCCCGGGTTCCGGGAGGTACGAGCAGTACTTC. Translated: CASGPGSGRYEQYF.

This sequence joins TRBV27 and TRBJ2-2, with 15 positions matching TRBD2. With V trimmed by 7 bases and J by 4 bases, 4 bases remained unmatched. There are 16 residues in the CDR3. CDR1 is MNHEY, CDR2 SMNVEV, per germline (reference sequence). CDR3 nucleotide sequence: TGTGCCAGCAAAGGACTAGCGGGAGGGATCACCGGGGAGCTGTTTTTT. Residues: CASKGLAGGITGELFF.

The rearrangement uses TRBV6-5 and TRBJ1-4; TRBD1 matches at 9 bases. Trimming took 6 bases from V and 9 from J; bases not matched to a gene: 8. CDR1 MNHEY and CDR2 SVGAGI come from the germline V gene. The CDR3 loop spans 14 amino acids. The CDR3 DNA is TGTGCCAGCAGGCCGGAAGGACAGGGGCAAAAACTGTTTTTT. It translates to CASRPEGQGQKLFF.

This chain links TRBV11-3 with TRBJ2-3; D may match TRBD1 or TRBD2 (5 bases each). Germline lookup yields CDR1 SGHNT and CDR2 YENEEA. This CDR3 contains 15 residues. V was cut by 2 bases and J by 1 base, with 10 bases left in between. This CDR3 is CASSLLGDGTDTQYF. DNA for the CDR3: TGTGCCAGCAGCTTACTGGGGGATGGCACAGATACGCAGTATTTT.

A few counts support this clone. This chain joins TRBV20-1 and TRBJ2-5; D is unclear. Germline-derived CDR1 and CDR2 are DFQATT and SNEGSKA (reference sequence). The CDR3 runs 11 residues. Trimming shortened V by 2 bases and J by 7 bases, and 8 bases separated the two germline ends. The CDR3 here is CSARSDGTQYF. The CDR3 DNA follows: TGCAGTGCTAGATCCGACGGGACCCAGTACTTC.

The V call is TRBV20-1, the J call TRBJ2-1, with D possibly being TRBD2 (6 bases). V was shortened by 5 bases and J by 7 bases, with 9 bases between the two germline ends. The CDR3 has 11 amino acids. Germline CDR1 reads DFQATT; CDR2 reads SNEGSKA (reference sequence). The CDR3 DNA reads as TGCAGTGCTTTAGCGGCGAATGAGCAGTTCTTC. Amino acids: CSALAANEQFF.

This chain uses TRBV5-1 with TRBJ2-4; D may be TRBD1 (5 bases). Trimming took 5 bases from V and 6 from J, leaving 9 bases between them. Germline V gene data show CDR1 as SGHRS and CDR2 as YFSETQ. The CDR3 has 12 amino acids. The CDR3 spells CASRGQTNIQYF. In DNA form, the CDR3 reads TGCGCCAGCAGGGGGCAGACAAACATTCAGTACTTC.

This chain uses TRBV7-8 with TRBJ2-6, with 10 nucleotides matching TRBD1. V shed 5 bases and J 0 bases; nucleotides not matched to a gene: 16. CDR1 is SGHVS, CDR2 FQNEAQ, per germline. The CDR3 has 21 residues. Here the CDR3 DNA reads TGTGCCAGCAGCCCCCTCCGTCTGCCGGGACAGGGGAGCTCTGGGGCCAACGTCCTGACTTTC. It is translated as CASSPLRLPGQGSSGANVLTF. The full variable domain, rest sourced from reference TRBV7-8 and TRBJ2-6, is GAGVSQSPRYKVAKRGQDVALRCDPISGHVSLFWYQQALGQGPEFLTYFQNEAQLDKSGLPSDRFFAERPEGSVSTLKIQRTQQEDSAVYLCASSPLRLPGQGSSGANVLTFGAGSRLTVL.

This chain uses TRBV2 with TRBJ1-2, with no clear D. V lost 3 bases and J 2 bases, leaving 7 bases between the germline ends. Germline CDR1 and CDR2: SNHLY and FYNNEI. The CDR3 has 13 residues. CDR3 sequence (DNA): TGTGCCAGCAGTGAGTACGGCAACTATGGCTACACCTTC. The encoded protein is CASSEYGNYGYTF.

The rearrangement links TRBV28 to TRBJ2-7, with TRBD2 matching over 12 bases. Germline assignment: CDR1 MDHEN and CDR2 SYDVKM. Trimming removed 4 bases from V and 3 bases from J; junction bases left unmatched: 10. This CDR3 contains 17 residues. The CDR3: CASSSMTSGRVGYEQYF. The CDR3 DNA reads as TGTGCCAGCAGTTCAATGACTAGCGGGAGAGTTGGCTACGAGCAGTACTTC.

This clone was observed once. The gene calls are TRBV19 and TRBJ2-3; no definite D call. V was pared by 7 bases and J by 0 bases, with 14 bases between. There are 15 residues in the CDR3. CDR1 is LNHDA, CDR2 SQIVND, per germline (reference sequence). The CDR3 is CASKRQTSSTDTQYF. The DNA of the CDR3 is TGTGCCAGTAAGAGGCAGACCTCTAGCACAGATACGCAGTATTTT.

The CDR3 sequence: CASSLGQGLIFYGYTF. In DNA form, the CDR3 reads TGTGCCAGCAGTTTAGGGCAGGGGCTTATCTTCTATGGCTACACCTTC. V and J are TRBV27 and TRBJ1-2; perhaps TRBD1 as D (6 bases). Germline-derived CDR1 and CDR2 are MNHEY and SMNVEV (reference sequence). The germline V and J ends were trimmed by 2 bases and 4 bases, with 17 bases remaining between them. The CDR3 is 16 amino acids.

V usage is TRBV15 and J usage is TRBJ2-5; 7 bases align to TRBD1. Germline-derived CDR1 and CDR2 are LNHNV and YYDKDF (reference sequence). The CDR3 has 14 residues. After removal of 6 bases from V and 0 bases from J, the junction contained 4 bases not matched to a gene. The CDR3 DNA follows: TGTGCCACCAGACTGGGACAGAACCAAGAGACCCAGTACTTC. This codes for CATRLGQNQETQYF. The full variable domain, with the rest looked up from reference TRBV15 and TRBJ2-5, is DAMVIQNPRYQVTQFGKPVTLSCSQTLNHNVMYWYQQKSSQAPKLLFHYYDKDFNNEADTPDNFQSRRPNTSFCFLDIRSPGLGDTAMYLCATRLGQNQETQYFGPGTRLLVL.

The chain employs TRBV7-9 and TRBJ1-6, with a tentative D call TRBD1 (6 bases). This CDR3 comprises 16 residues. V was shortened by 4 bases and J by 6 bases, with 16 bases between the two germline ends. Looked up from germline, CDR1 is SEHNR and CDR2 is FQNEAQ (reference sequence). CDR3 bases: TGTGCCAGCAGCTCCTCCCGGGCGGGGGCTAATTCACCCCTCCACTTT. Amino acids: CASSSSRAGANSPLHF.

The chain employs TRBV12-5 and TRBJ2-3; D unclear. The CDR3 extends over 16 amino acids. The germline gives CDR1 LGHNT, CDR2 FRNRAP. V gave up 5 bases and J gave up 6 bases, with 21 bases separating them. The CDR3, as DNA: TGTGCTAGTGGTCTAAGGTTAGGTGGATATCGGGATACGCAGTATTTT. Residues: CASGLRLGGYRDTQYF.

CDR3 sequence reads: CASSAGGNTGELFF. The CDR3 nucleotides are TGCGCCAGCAGCGCGGGAGGGAACACCGGGGAGCTGTTTTTT. The chain recombines TRBV5-1 with TRBJ2-2, with TRBD2 matching over 8 bases. The V and J ends lost 4 bases and 1 base, in that order; junction bases with no gene match: 0. CDR1 is SGHRS and CDR2 is YFSETQ in the germline V gene. The CDR3 is made up of 14 amino acids.